This T cell receptor (beta chain) was captured by sequencing in a study of radiation and T cells in renal cell carcinoma. Study background: Nephrectomy followed 15 Gy stereotactic body radiation by 4 weeks. Whole-study results and caveats: From baseline, blood top tumor clonotypes peaked at 2 weeks post-radiation.

The V end lost 9 bases, the J end lost 0 bases, and 17 bases lay between the germline ends. The CDR3 is 15 amino acids. The germline CDR1 and CDR2 sequences are MNHNS and SASEGT. Turning to this clone: Its antigen is as yet unknown.

The time point is: baseline pretreatment blood. The treatment here: 15 Gy SBRT to primary tumor, nephrectomy 4 weeks later. Sequenced by immunoSEQ multiplex PCR; TCRdb stores in-frame clones only, minus some. This table has about 130,000 clones, about 88% appearing once. This receptor was taken from a woman aged 45 to 65 with renal cell carcinoma. The gene calls are TRBV6-1 and TRBJ1-1; TRBD1 might be the D (5 bases). The material was blood, obtained from a patient whose treatment included radiotherapy and nephrectomy. CDR3 bases: TGTGCCAGTACCTCGACGGGGGGTATGAACACTGAAGCTTTCTTT. It codes for CASTSTGGMNTEAFF.